These 8 T cell receptor beta chains originate from one sample sequenced in a study of blood T cell repertoires in COVID-19. Using immunoSEQ multiplex PCR, the repertoire was profiled, and TCRdb retains in-frame clones only, with some absent. This sample carries some 260,000 clones, around 89% of them seen once, and the ten largest clones take over 7.5%. The sample comprised PBMCs or T cells enriched from blood (not recorded which). The receptor source for this set is a middle-aged man who had recovered from COVID-19.

This sequence joins TRBV5-3 and TRBJ1-1; D call uncertain. TRBV5-3 is an ORF, and what it does is uncertain. The CDR3 runs 14 residues. V lost 5 bases and J lost 1, with 12 bases in between. The CDR3: CARSKPQRNTEAFF. As DNA, the CDR3 is TGTGCCAGAAGTAAACCTCAGCGGAACACTGAAGCTTTCTTT.

The chain links TRBV5-5 to TRBJ2-1; the match to TRBD2 covers 8 bases. The length of the CDR3 is 16 residues. V shed 4 bases, J shed 6 bases, and the junction held 12 bases outside the gene matches. Germline V CDR1 and CDR2: SGHKS, YYEKEE (reference sequence). The CDR3 DNA reads TGTGCCAGCAGCCCTCTACTAGCGGAGGCACTCAATGAGCAGTTCTTC. This codes for CASSPLLAEALNEQFF.

The chain is built from TRBV28 and TRBJ2-1, with TRBD1 matching 8 bases. The V gene's germline CDR1 is MDHEN and CDR2 SYDVKM. The CDR3 is made up of 15 amino acids. Losses at the gene ends were 5 bases for V and 4 bases for J; bases not matched to a gene: 7. CDR3 protein: CASSVDRGAYNEQFF. CDR3 nucleotides: TGTGCCAGCAGTGTTGACAGGGGTGCGTACAATGAGCAGTTCTTC.

The chain is built from TRBV18 and TRBJ2-5, with D possibly being TRBD1 (6 bases). With 2 bases removed from V and 3 bases from J, the gap between germline ends came to 16 bases. Germline values: CDR1 KGHSH, CDR2 LQKENI. The CDR3 runs to 16 residues. The CDR3 coding sequence is TGTGCCAGCTCACCAGACCCACAGGGAGCAAAAGAGACCCAGTACTTC. Protein product: CASSPDPQGAKETQYF.

This clone was seen a few times. The chain couples TRBV6-5 to TRBJ1-6, with a weak D call TRBD1 (6 bases). V was pared by 7 bases and J by 7 bases, with 14 bases between. Per germline, CDR1 MNHEY and CDR2 SVGAGI. The CDR3 has 14 amino acids. The CDR3, as DNA: TGTGCCAGCACCCTGGCAGGGGAGAATTCACCCCTCCACTTT. Protein product: CASTLAGENSPLHF.

The chain has TRBV15 and TRBJ2-7; D call uncertain. This CDR3 region has 12 residues. The germline CDR1 and CDR2 sequences are LNHNV and YYDKDF (reference sequence). V gave up 3 bases and J gave up 1 base, with 4 bases separating them. CDR3 sequence reads: CATSSASYEQYF. CDR3 sequence (DNA): TGTGCCACCAGCAGTGCGTCCTACGAGCAGTACTTC.

This chain links TRBV6-6 with TRBJ1-2, with D tentatively TRBD1 (6 bases). This CDR3 comprises 14 residues. With 6 bases removed from V and 2 bases from J, the gap between germline ends came to 13 bases. The germline V gene encodes CDR1 MNHNY and CDR2 SVGAGI (reference sequence). The CDR3 nucleotides read TGTGCCAGCAGCCAGAAGGACAGAAACTATGGCTACACCTTC. Translated: CASSQKDRNYGYTF.

J is TRBJ1-2 and V is TRBV6-5; 7 bases fit TRBD1. The CDR3 has 14 residues. The V and J ends lost 6 bases and 6 bases, in that order; junction bases with no gene match: 10. CDR1 and CDR2 from the germline V gene are MNHEY and SVGAGI. The CDR3 region is CASSADRGLNGYTF. In DNA form, the CDR3 reads TGTGCCAGCAGCGCCGATAGGGGGCTCAATGGCTACACCTTC.